A single sample is the source of the 27 T cell receptor beta chains below, sequenced in a study of CD8 T cells in ankylosing spondylitis. TCRdb re-derived calls from the 5' RACE reads in MiXCR, one entry per CDR3 protein. The table lists roughly 160,000 distinct CDR3 sequences, 11% of them singletons, with roughly 28% in the top ten. Specimen: blood, either unsorted or a sorted T cell fraction (not recorded which). These receptors came from a male donor with ankylosing spondylitis or in good health (not recorded which).

This clonotype has a count of ten or more. The J gene is TRBJ1-5, the V gene TRBV18; D remains ambiguous. Trimming cost V 2 bases and J 2 bases, with 7 bases left between them. The germline CDR1 and CDR2 sequences are KGHSH and LQKENI. The CDR3 contains 14 residues. The DNA for the CDR3 is TGTGCCAGCTCACCAGGGATGGGCAATCAGCCCCAGCATTTT. It translates to CASSPGMGNQPQHF.

The V call is TRBV6-5, the J call TRBJ2-7; weak D call: TRBD1 (6 bases). The CDR3 has 15 amino acids. With 3 bases removed from V and 2 bases from J, the gap between germline ends came to 14 bases. Germline CDR1 is MNHEY and CDR2 is SVGAGI. Written as DNA, the CDR3 is TGTGCCAGCAGTTATCGGGCAGGGGCTGCCTACGAGCAGTACTTC. Translating it yields CASSYRAGAAYEQYF.

This clonotype was seen repeatedly, ten times or more. The gene calls are TRBV5-1 and TRBJ1-1; D may be TRBD1 (5 bases). The germline CDR1 and CDR2 sequences are SGHRS and YFSETQ. V dropped 4 bases and J dropped 3 bases, with 16 bases sitting between them. The CDR3 has 15 residues. The CDR3 loop reads CASSIHTGLYTEAFF. CDR3 bases: TGCGCCAGCAGCATCCATACAGGCCTCTACACTGAAGCTTTCTTT.

This clonotype was seen only a few times. The chain recombines TRBV27 with TRBJ2-5, with 7 bases that match TRBD1. Germline lookup yields CDR1 MNHEY and CDR2 SMNVEV (reference sequence). Unmatched junction bases numbered 4, after V lost 5 bases and J lost 4 bases. This CDR3 is 13 amino acids long. The CDR3 DNA follows: TGTGCCAGCAGTCACAGGGGTCGAGAGACCCAGTACTTC. Its translation: CASSHRGRETQYF.

This clonotype was recorded a few times. The chain joins TRBV2 to TRBJ2-7, with a weak D call TRBD2 (6 bases). From germline, CDR1 is SNHLY and CDR2 FYNNEI. V lost 5 bases to trimming and J lost 1 base, with 9 bases between them. The CDR3 runs 13 residues. CDR3 sequence (DNA): TGTGCCAGCAGTCAGACTAGGTCCTACGAGCAGTACTTC. Translated, it gives CASSQTRSYEQYF.

Comment on this clonotype: At one of its ends the junction is not consistent with the germline gene, which may arise from a read error. The chain carries TRBV7-9 and TRBJ1-1; D not resolved. The CDR3 totals 16 residues. Per the germline V gene, CDR1 is SEHNR and CDR2 is FQNEAQ (reference sequence). CDR3 in amino acids: CATSLALVTQNTEAFF. CDR3 DNA sequence: TGTGCCACCAGCTTAGCGCTGGTAACTCAGAACACTGAAGCTTTCTTT. The entire variable domain, with the rest obtained from reference TRBV7-9 and TRBJ1-1, is as follows: DTGVSQNPRHKITKRGQNVTFRCDPISEHNRLYWYRQTLGQGPEFLTYFQNEAQLEKSRLLSDRFSAERPKGSFSTLEIQRTEQGDSAMYLCATSLALVTQNTEAFFGQGTRLTVV.

This clonotype was seen at least ten times. The chain uses TRBV12-3 or TRBV12-4 and TRBJ2-3; 8 bases align to TRBD2. The J segment lost 5 bases and the V segment lost 5 bases, leaving 12 bases of the junction unmatched. The CDR3 is made up of 16 amino acids. DNA of the CDR3: TGTGCCAGCAGTCAATCGCTCCGGGGGGGCGTAGATACGCAGTATTTT. Amino acids: CASSQSLRGGVDTQYF.

This clonotype was seen repeatedly, ten times or more. J is TRBJ2-7 and V is TRBV12-3 or TRBV12-4; TRBD1 might be the D (5 bases). The CDR3 sequence is 14 residues long. V lost 7 bases to trimming and J lost 4 bases, with 17 bases between them. The CDR3 DNA is TGTGCCAGCAACCTTCAGGGTTGGGATTACGAGCAGTACTTC. This sequence encodes CASNLQGWDYEQYF.

This clonotype was counted at least ten times. The rearrangement uses TRBV5-1 and TRBJ2-5; D gene ambiguous. V was cut by 2 bases and J by 5 bases, with 13 bases left in between. Germline CDR1 SGHRS, CDR2 YFSETQ. The CDR3 spans 14 residues. In DNA, the CDR3 is TGCGCCAGCAGCTTAACGCCACACATGGAGACCCAGTACTTC. Protein: CASSLTPHMETQYF.

There are many counts of this clonotype. The chain employs TRBV20-1 and TRBJ2-6; D remains ambiguous. The CDR3 spans 13 residues. V was clipped by 4 bases and J by 3 bases, with 7 bases between them. The germline gives CDR1 DFQATT, CDR2 SNEGSKA (reference sequence). DNA for the CDR3: TGCAGTGCTAAAGCGAGTGGGGCCAACGTCCTGACTTTC. Its translation is CSAKASGANVLTF.

This clonotype came up many times. The J gene is TRBJ2-3, the V gene TRBV15; 10 bases agree with TRBD1. Looked up from germline, CDR1 is LNHNV and CDR2 is YYDKDF (reference sequence). The ends lost 4 bases at V and 9 bases at J; junction bases unmatched: 7. This CDR3 spans 14 amino acids. CDR3 residues: CATSKGQGLGTQYF. CDR3 DNA sequence: TGTGCCACCAGCAAGGGACAGGGGCTGGGCACGCAGTATTTT.

This clonotype was picked up a small number of times. The rearrangement joins TRBV7-9 to TRBJ2-7, with a weak D call TRBD2 (6 bases). Trimming pared 5 bases from V and 7 bases from J, leaving 15 bases between. CDR3 length: 13 amino acids. From germline, CDR1 is SEHNR and CDR2 FQNEAQ (reference sequence). CDR3: CASSRGELMEQYF. The DNA of the CDR3 is TGTGCCAGCAGCCGCGGGGAGCTAATGGAGCAGTACTTC.

This clonotype was recorded at least ten times. The chain uses TRBV10-2 and TRBJ2-3, with D unclear. Germline values: CDR1 WSHSY, CDR2 SAAADI. V was pared by 3 bases and J by 2 bases, with 9 bases between. This CDR3 spans 14 amino acids. As DNA, the CDR3 is TGCGCCAGCAGTGATTTCTATTTCACAGATACGCAGTATTTT. Amino acid sequence: CASSDFYFTDTQYF.

V usage is TRBV20-1 and J usage is TRBJ2-2; possible D gene TRBD2, 6 bases. Germline CDR1 reads DFQATT; CDR2 reads SNEGSKA (reference sequence). The CDR3 length is 14 residues. The CDR3 is CRAQDYQNTGELFF. The CDR3 DNA reads TGCAGAGCTCAGGACTATCAGAACACCGGGGAGCTGTTTTTT.

With regard to this clonotype: This could be a read error, since a much larger clone is one nucleotide away. The chain has TRBV6-1 and TRBJ1-4; D gene unclear. V was trimmed by 6 bases and J by 6 bases, leaving 14 bases between them. The germline gives CDR1 MNHNS, CDR2 SASEGT. The CDR3 spans 14 residues. The CDR3 sequence: CASSPRRADEKLFF. In nucleotides, the CDR3 is TGTGCCAGCAGCCCCAGACGGGCCGATGAAAAACTGTTTTTT.

The rearrangement links TRBV20-1 to TRBJ2-4; the match to TRBD1 covers 12 bases. CDR1 is DFQATT and CDR2 is SNEGSKA in the germline V gene (reference sequence). The CDR3 is 17 residues long. The trim removed 6 bases at V and 1 base at J, leaving 10 bases unmatched. CDR3 amino acids: CSAFPGQGAEAKNIQYF. The CDR3 nucleotides read TGCAGTGCGTTCCCGGGACAGGGGGCAGAGGCCAAAAACATTCAGTACTTC.

This clonotype was recorded many times. The chain joins TRBV5-1 to TRBJ1-5; TRBD1 is a possible D gene (5 bases). Germline V gene data show CDR1 as SGHRS and CDR2 as YFSETQ. V was pared by 0 bases and J by 0 bases, with 10 bases between. The CDR3 consists of 16 residues. CDR3 nucleotides: TGCGCCAGCAGCTTGGATCCGGGGGGTAGCAATCAGCCCCAGCATTTT. Translating gives CASSLDPGGSNQPQHF.

This clonotype appeared many times. The chain combines TRBV6-5 with TRBJ1-2, with D unclear. Germline V gene sequence: CDR1 MNHEY, CDR2 SVGAGI. The V gene lost 6 bases and the J gene lost 4 bases, with 6 bases spanning the gap. The CDR3 loop spans 11 amino acids. The CDR3 DNA reads TGTGCCAGCAGACTCCTCTATGGCTACACCTTC. As protein: CASRLLYGYTF.

The chain recombines TRBV20-1 with TRBJ2-7; a possible D gene is TRBD2 (5 bases). Trimming took off 3 bases at V and 0 bases at J, with 9 bases between the two ends. The CDR3 is made up of 13 amino acids. Germline loops: CDR1 DFQATT, CDR2 SNEGSKA (reference sequence). CDR3 DNA sequence: TGCAGTGCTAGCCGGACTCGCTCCTACGAGCAGTACTTC. Its protein is CSASRTRSYEQYF.

The chain has TRBV5-6 and TRBJ2-1; D call uncertain. The V gene lost 3 bases and the J gene lost 4 bases, with 11 bases spanning the gap. Looked up from germline, CDR1 is SGHDT and CDR2 is YYEEEE. CDR3 length equals 14 residues. DNA of the CDR3: TGTGCCAGCAGCTCTCGGCCTGATTACAATGAGCAGTTCTTC. Translated, it gives CASSSRPDYNEQFF. Complete variable domain (other parts from reference TRBV5-6 and TRBJ2-1): DAGVTQSPTHLIKTRGQQVTLRCSPKSGHDTVSWYQQALGQGPQFIFQYYEEEERQRGNFPDRFSGHQFPNYSSELNVNALLLGDSALYLCASSSRPDYNEQFFGPGTRLTVL.

The chain joins TRBV7-2 to TRBJ2-5, with D unclear. Germline lookup yields CDR1 SGHTA and CDR2 FQGNSA. V was clipped by 0 bases and J by 2 bases, with 7 bases between them. The CDR3 is 14 residues long. In nucleotides, the CDR3 is TGTGCCAGCAGCTTAGCTGGCTGGCAAGAGACCCAGTACTTC. It is translated as CASSLAGWQETQYF.

This clonotype was recorded once. A much larger clone lies a single base off, so this may be a read error. The chain couples TRBV20-1 to TRBJ1-1; weak D call: TRBD1 (6 bases). Trimming shortened V by 5 bases and J by 4 bases, and 17 bases separated the two germline ends. The germline V gene encodes CDR1 DFQATT and CDR2 SNEGSKA (reference sequence). This CDR3 comprises 14 residues. CDR3 protein: CSASLGHSGTEAFF. The CDR3 DNA reads as TGCAGTGCTTCATTGGGACATTCGGGCACTGAAGCTTTCTTT.

There are a few counts of this clonotype. V is TRBV20-1 and J is TRBJ2-2; D is uncertain. The V gene lost 3 bases and the J gene lost 0 bases, with 8 bases spanning the gap. Germline loops: CDR1 DFQATT, CDR2 SNEGSKA (reference sequence). This CDR3 is built from 14 residues. CDR3 amino acids: CSASPPTNTGELFF. The CDR3 DNA follows: TGCAGTGCTAGCCCCCCAACGAACACCGGGGAGCTGTTTTTT.

This clonotype appeared many times. The chain carries TRBV9 and TRBJ2-3, with 9 bases fitting TRBD2. Germline CDR1 is SGDLS and CDR2 is YYNGEE. J lost 2 bases, V lost 0 bases, and 4 bases had no gene match. This CDR3 contains 16 residues. The CDR3 reads CASSVGLAGPTDTQYF. CDR3 nucleotides: TGTGCCAGCAGCGTAGGCCTAGCGGGACCCACAGATACGCAGTATTTT.

This clonotype appeared a single time. A much larger clone differs from this one at a single base, so this may be a read error. This sequence joins TRBV6-1 and TRBJ2-7; 7 nucleotides match TRBD2. CDR1 is MNHNS and CDR2 is SASEGT in the germline V gene. CDR3 length: 14 amino acids. Trimming took 5 bases from V and 12 from J; bases not matched to a gene: 16. The CDR3 loop is CASSTSGLVALSYF. As DNA, the CDR3 is TGTGCCAGCAGTACCTCTGGACTAGTGGCCCTTTCGTACTTC.

This clonotype showed up many times. The chain couples TRBV20-1 to TRBJ1-2, with TRBD1 matching over 7 bases. CDR1 is DFQATT, CDR2 SNEGSKA, per germline (reference sequence). The CDR3 has 14 residues. J lost 0 bases, V lost 3 bases, and 4 bases had no gene match. The CDR3 region is CSASGQDANYGYTF. The CDR3 DNA is TGCAGTGCTAGTGGACAGGATGCTAACTATGGCTACACCTTC.

This chain uses TRBV7-2 with TRBJ1-3; D gene ambiguous. Germline values: CDR1 SGHTA, CDR2 FQGNSA. The CDR3 contains 15 residues. Trimming left V 5 bases short and J 3 bases short, with 14 bases between. The CDR3, as DNA: TGTGCCAGCAGCCCAAGGAGGGCGAATGGAAACACCATATATTTT. The encoded protein is CASSPRRANGNTIYF.